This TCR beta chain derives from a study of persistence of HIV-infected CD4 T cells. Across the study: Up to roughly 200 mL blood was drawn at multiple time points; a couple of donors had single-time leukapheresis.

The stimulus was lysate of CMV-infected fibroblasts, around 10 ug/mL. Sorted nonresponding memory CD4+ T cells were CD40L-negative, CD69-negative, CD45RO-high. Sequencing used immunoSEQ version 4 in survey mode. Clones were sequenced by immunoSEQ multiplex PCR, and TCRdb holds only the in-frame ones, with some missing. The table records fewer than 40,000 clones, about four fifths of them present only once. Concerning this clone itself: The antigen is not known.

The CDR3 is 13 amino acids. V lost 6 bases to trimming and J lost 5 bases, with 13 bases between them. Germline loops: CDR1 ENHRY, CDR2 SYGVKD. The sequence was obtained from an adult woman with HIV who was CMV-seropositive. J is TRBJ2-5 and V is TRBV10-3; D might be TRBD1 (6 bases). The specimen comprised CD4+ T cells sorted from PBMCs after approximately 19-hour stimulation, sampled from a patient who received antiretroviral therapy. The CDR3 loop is CAIRPGASETQYF. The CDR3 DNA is TGTGCCATCAGGCCAGGGGCCAGCGAGACCCAGTACTTC.